This T cell receptor (beta chain) was captured in a study of CD8 T cells in ankylosing spondylitis. Broader study findings: As reported, disease-linked clones showed significant enrichment in matched ankylosing spondylitis synovial fluid. Researchers report that disease-linked clones proved CD8+ and relatively rare in peripheral blood. For ankylosing spondylitis blood, a TCR beta motif of fewer than 10 highly homologous variants appeared characteristic.

Scientists made TCR beta libraries using quantitative 5'-RACE with molecular barcodes. MiXCR, run by TCRdb on the 5' RACE reads, gives a single entry per CDR3 protein. Of hundreds of thousands of distinct CDR3 sequences listed, about 16% were seen once; the top ten hold about 39%. With 2 bases clipped from V and 6 bases from J, the junction kept 15 bases outside the gene matches. The germline gives CDR1 SQVTM, CDR2 ANQGSEA. The CDR3 is 16 amino acids. On this clonotype: The antigen remains unidentified.

The sequencing input was blood, either unsorted or a sorted T cell fraction (not recorded which). The chain combines TRBV29-1 with TRBJ2-7; TRBD2 agrees at 8 bases. The receptor was derived from a male donor with ankylosing spondylitis. The chain's CDR3 is CSVERRMGSGNLEQYF. The DNA for the CDR3 is TGCAGCGTTGAAAGACGGATGGGTAGCGGGAACCTCGAGCAGTACTTC.